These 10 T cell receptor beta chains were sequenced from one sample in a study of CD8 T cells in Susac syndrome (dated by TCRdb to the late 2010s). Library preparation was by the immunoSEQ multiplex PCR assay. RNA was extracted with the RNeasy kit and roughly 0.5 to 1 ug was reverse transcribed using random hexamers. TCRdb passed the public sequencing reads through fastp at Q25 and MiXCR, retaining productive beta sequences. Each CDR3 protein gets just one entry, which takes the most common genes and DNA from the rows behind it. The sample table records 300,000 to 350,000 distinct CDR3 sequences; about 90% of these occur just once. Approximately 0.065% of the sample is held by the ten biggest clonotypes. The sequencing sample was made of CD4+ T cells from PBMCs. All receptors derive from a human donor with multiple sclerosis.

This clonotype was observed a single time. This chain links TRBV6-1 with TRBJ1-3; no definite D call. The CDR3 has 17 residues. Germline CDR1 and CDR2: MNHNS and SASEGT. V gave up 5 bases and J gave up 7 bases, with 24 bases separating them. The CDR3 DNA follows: TGTGCCAGCAGTCCTGACCCTAACCCCCATTCGGAGAACACCATATATTTT. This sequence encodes CASSPDPNPHSENTIYF.

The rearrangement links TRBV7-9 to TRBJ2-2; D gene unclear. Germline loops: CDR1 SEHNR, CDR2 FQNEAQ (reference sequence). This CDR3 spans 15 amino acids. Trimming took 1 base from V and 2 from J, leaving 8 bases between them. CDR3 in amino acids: CASSLGLGNTGELFF. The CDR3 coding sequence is TGTGCCAGCAGCTTAGGGCTTGGAAACACCGGGGAGCTGTTTTTT.

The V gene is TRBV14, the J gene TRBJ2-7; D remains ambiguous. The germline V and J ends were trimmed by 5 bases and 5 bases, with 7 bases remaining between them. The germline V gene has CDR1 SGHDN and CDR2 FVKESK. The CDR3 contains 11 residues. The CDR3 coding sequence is TGTGCCAGCAGCAATCGTAACGAGCAGTACTTC. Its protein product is CASSNRNEQYF.

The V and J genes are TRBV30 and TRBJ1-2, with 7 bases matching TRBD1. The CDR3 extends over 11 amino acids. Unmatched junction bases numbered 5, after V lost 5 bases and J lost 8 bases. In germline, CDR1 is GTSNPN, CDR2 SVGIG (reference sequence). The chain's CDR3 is CAWHRGYGYTF. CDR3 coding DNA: TGTGCCTGGCACAGGGGTTACGGCTACACCTTC.

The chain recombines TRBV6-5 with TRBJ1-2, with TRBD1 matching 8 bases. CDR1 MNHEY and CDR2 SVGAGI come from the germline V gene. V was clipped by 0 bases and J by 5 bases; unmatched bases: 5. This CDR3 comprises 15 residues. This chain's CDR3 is CASSYSGTGSYGYTF. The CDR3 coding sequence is TGTGCCAGCAGTTACTCCGGGACAGGATCATATGGCTACACCTTC.

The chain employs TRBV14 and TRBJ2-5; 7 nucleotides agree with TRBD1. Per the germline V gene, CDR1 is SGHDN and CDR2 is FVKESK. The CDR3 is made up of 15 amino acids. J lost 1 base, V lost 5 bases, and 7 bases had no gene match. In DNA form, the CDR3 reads TGTGCCAGCAGCTATCGAACAGGGGTCCAAGAGACCCAGTACTTC. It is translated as CASSYRTGVQETQYF.

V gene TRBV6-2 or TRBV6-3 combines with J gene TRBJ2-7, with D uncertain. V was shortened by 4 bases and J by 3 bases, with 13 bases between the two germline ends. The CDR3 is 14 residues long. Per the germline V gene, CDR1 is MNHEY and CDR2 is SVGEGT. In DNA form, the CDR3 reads TGTGCCAGCAGTTCACCGGTGCTGTTCTACGAGCAGTACTTC. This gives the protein CASSSPVLFYEQYF.

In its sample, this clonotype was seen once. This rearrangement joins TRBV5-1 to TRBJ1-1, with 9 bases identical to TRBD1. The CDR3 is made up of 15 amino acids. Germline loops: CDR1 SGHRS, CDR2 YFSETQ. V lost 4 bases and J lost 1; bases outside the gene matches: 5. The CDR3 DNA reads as TGCGCCAGCAGCCTGTACAGGGGGCGGAACACTGAAGCTTTCTTT. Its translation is CASSLYRGRNTEAFF.

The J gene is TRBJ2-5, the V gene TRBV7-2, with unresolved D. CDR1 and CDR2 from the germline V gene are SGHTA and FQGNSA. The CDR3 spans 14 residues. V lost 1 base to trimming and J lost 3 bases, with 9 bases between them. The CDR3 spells CASSLVGAEETQYF. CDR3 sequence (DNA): TGTGCCAGCAGCTTAGTAGGAGCCGAAGAGACCCAGTACTTC.

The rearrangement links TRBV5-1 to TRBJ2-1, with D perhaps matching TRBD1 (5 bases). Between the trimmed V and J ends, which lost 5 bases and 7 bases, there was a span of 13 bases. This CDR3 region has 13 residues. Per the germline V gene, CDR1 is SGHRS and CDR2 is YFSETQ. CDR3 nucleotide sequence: TGCGCCAGCAGATCGACAGCTCTGAATGAGCAGTTCTTC. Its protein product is CASRSTALNEQFF.